Below are 20 T cell receptor beta chains sequenced from a single sample in a study of blood T cell repertoires in COVID-19. Data came from immunoSEQ multiplex PCR; TCRdb stores just in-frame clones and leaves some out. This table holds 140,000 to 150,000 clones, around 80% found once. The sequencing input was peripheral blood. The receptors derive from a man in his 60s with acute or convalescent COVID-19.

The CDR3 DNA follows: TGTGCCAGCAGCCAGGGAGTGAGGGAGGGGGATGAGCAGTTCTTC. It translates to CASSQGVREGDEQFF. The chain links TRBV5-8 to TRBJ2-1; a weak D match, TRBD2 (7 bases). Trimming pared 4 bases from V and 8 bases from J, leaving 19 bases between. CDR1 and CDR2 (germline): SGHTS, YDEGEE. The CDR3 is made up of 15 amino acids.

The V gene is TRBV6-5, the J gene TRBJ1-1; 9 bases line up with TRBD1. With V trimmed by 5 bases and J by 4 bases, 8 bases remained unmatched. The CDR3 has 15 amino acids. Germline-derived CDR1 and CDR2 are MNHEY and SVGAGI. Here the CDR3 reads CASSLGTGYFTEAFF. The CDR3 DNA reads as TGTGCCAGCAGTCTCGGGACAGGGTATTTCACTGAAGCTTTCTTT.

The CDR3 nucleotides are TGTGCCAGCAGACCCGGACAGTCTGGAAACACCATATATTTT. This translates into CASRPGQSGNTIYF. The rearrangement uses TRBV6-5 and TRBJ1-3, with D tentatively TRBD1 (6 bases). Germline CDR1 MNHEY, CDR2 SVGAGI. V lost 6 bases and J lost 1, with 10 bases in between. The CDR3 extends over 14 amino acids.

This chain joins TRBV5-4 and TRBJ2-1; 8 bases line up with TRBD1. Germline V gives CDR1 SGHNT, CDR2 YYREEE (reference sequence). The CDR3 is made up of 16 amino acids. V shed 4 bases, J shed 2 bases, and the junction held 8 bases outside the gene matches. The CDR3 coding sequence is TGTGCCAGCAGCCTACCAGACAGGGGACCCTACAATGAGCAGTTCTTC. Its protein product is CASSLPDRGPYNEQFF.

The chain is built from TRBV6-1 and TRBJ2-7; 9 bases agree with TRBD2. The CDR3 loop spans 15 amino acids. Germline lookup yields CDR1 MNHNS and CDR2 SASEGT. After removal of 1 base from V and 7 bases from J, the junction contained 8 bases not matched to a gene. Here the CDR3 reads CASSEVGSGSREQYF. The CDR3 region has the DNA TGTGCCAGCAGTGAAGTGGGTAGCGGGAGTCGGGAGCAGTACTTC.

The genes are TRBV15 and TRBJ2-1; D gene unclear. Trimming took off 0 bases at V and 6 bases at J, with 15 bases between the two ends. The germline CDR1 and CDR2 sequences are LNHNV and YYDKDF (reference sequence). This CDR3 has 16 amino acids. The CDR3 region is CATSRELDPSTNEQFF. CDR3 nucleotides: TGTGCCACCAGCAGAGAGCTAGATCCCTCTACCAATGAGCAGTTCTTC.

V gene TRBV30 combines with J gene TRBJ2-7; 7 nucleotides match TRBD1. Unmatched junction bases numbered 12, after V lost 3 bases and J lost 10 bases. Germline CDR1 and CDR2: GTSNPN and SVGIG (reference sequence). This CDR3 is built from 13 residues. CDR3 amino acids: CAWSGKPLGGQYF. CDR3 bases: TGTGCCTGGAGCGGAAAACCGTTAGGGGGCCAGTACTTC.

The rearrangement joins TRBV24-1 to TRBJ2-1; a possible D gene is TRBD2 (6 bases). Looked up from germline, CDR1 is KGHDR and CDR2 is SFDVKD. V was shortened by 1 base and J by 0 bases, with 9 bases between the two germline ends. The CDR3 extends over 16 amino acids. The CDR3 reads CATSDLRGGSYNEQFF. The CDR3 coding sequence is TGTGCCACCAGTGATTTAAGGGGAGGCTCCTACAATGAGCAGTTCTTC.

The chain recombines TRBV5-1 with TRBJ1-2; 10 positions match TRBD1. The CDR3 sequence is 15 residues long. Germline V gives CDR1 SGHRS, CDR2 YFSETQ. V lost 4 bases and J lost 8; bases outside the gene matches: 11. CDR3 nucleotides: TGCGCCAGCAGCATACTCGCCGGGACAGGGGTCGGCTACACCTTC. Protein sequence: CASSILAGTGVGYTF.

The V and J genes are TRBV19 and TRBJ2-3; unclear D gene. CDR1 is LNHDA and CDR2 is SQIVND in the germline V gene (reference sequence). The CDR3 has 13 residues. V dropped 10 bases and J dropped 1 base, with 12 bases sitting between them. The CDR3 is CATLPQGTDTQYF. The DNA for the CDR3 is TGTGCCACTCTACCGCAGGGCACAGATACGCAGTATTTT.

V and J are TRBV10-1 and TRBJ2-1, with D possibly being TRBD2 (5 bases). The V and J ends lost 5 bases and 7 bases respectively, with 12 bases between them. The CDR3 extends over 13 amino acids. Germline CDR1 and CDR2: WNHNN and SYGVQD (reference sequence). CDR3 sequence: CASSRDSKNEQFF. Written as DNA, the CDR3 is TGCGCCAGCAGTCGGGATAGCAAAAATGAGCAGTTCTTC.

This clone was counted only a few times. The chain couples TRBV2 to TRBJ2-6; 8 nucleotides align to TRBD1. There are 16 residues in the CDR3. The germline gives CDR1 SNHLY, CDR2 FYNNEI. V lost 11 bases to trimming and J lost 0 bases; unmatched junction nucleotides: 9. CDR3 loop: CAGKLTGGSGANVLTF. The DNA for the CDR3 is TGTGCCGGCAAGCTTACAGGGGGCTCTGGGGCCAACGTCCTGACTTTC.

In its sample, this clone was seen many times. The J gene is TRBJ2-7, the V gene TRBV19; perhaps TRBD1 as D (6 bases). CDR1 is LNHDA, CDR2 SQIVND, per germline (reference sequence). V was cut by 6 bases and J by 3 bases, with 9 bases left in between. This CDR3 comprises 12 residues. The CDR3 DNA reads as TGTGCCAGTAGCCCACAGGGCTACGAGCAGTACTTC. Encoded protein: CASSPQGYEQYF.

This clone appeared a single time. This chain uses TRBV5-1 with TRBJ2-7; TRBD1 agrees at 11 bases. The J segment lost 6 bases and the V segment lost 6 bases, leaving 11 bases of the junction unmatched. In germline, CDR1 is SGHRS, CDR2 YFSETQ. This CDR3 is 15 amino acids long. The DNA for the CDR3 is TGCGCCAGCACTAGGGGGACAGGGGGATTCCCCGAGCAGTACTTC. It yields the protein CASTRGTGGFPEQYF.

V gene TRBV2 combines with J gene TRBJ2-7; D not resolved. Trimming removed 4 bases at V and 4 bases at J, with 5 bases between. This CDR3 region has 11 residues. The germline V gene encodes CDR1 SNHLY and CDR2 FYNNEI. CDR3 region: CASSARYEQYF. For the CDR3, the DNA is TGTGCCAGCAGTGCTAGATACGAGCAGTACTTC.

The chain is built from TRBV7-9 and TRBJ2-5; 11 bases are shared with TRBD2. Germline trimming cut 1 base from V and 2 bases from J; bases unmatched to any gene: 3. This CDR3 comprises 16 residues. CDR1 and CDR2 (germline): SEHNR, FQNEAQ (reference sequence). CDR3 amino acids: CASSLGGLAEQETQYF. The CDR3 nucleotides read TGTGCCAGCAGCTTAGGGGGACTAGCGGAACAAGAGACCCAGTACTTC. The entire variable domain, with the rest obtained from reference TRBV7-9 and TRBJ2-5, is as follows: DTGVSQNPRHKITKRGQNVTFRCDPISEHNRLYWYRQTLGQGPEFLTYFQNEAQLEKSRLLSDRFSAERPKGSFSTLEIQRTEQGDSAMYLCASSLGGLAEQETQYFGPGTRLLVL.

This chain joins TRBV28 and TRBJ2-7, with D possibly TRBD1 on 6 matching bases. CDR1 MDHEN and CDR2 SYDVKM come from the germline V gene. There are 13 residues in the CDR3. V gave up 6 bases and J gave up 3 bases, with 12 bases separating them. CDR3 residues: CASRPTDSYEQYF. The CDR3 bases are TGTGCCAGCAGACCCACGGACAGCTACGAGCAGTACTTC.

This sequence joins TRBV10-2 and TRBJ2-3; 8 bases fit TRBD2. This CDR3 contains 14 residues. Unmatched junction bases numbered 4, after V lost 6 bases and J lost 2 bases. In germline, CDR1 is WSHSY, CDR2 SAAADI. CDR3 protein: CASSWTSFTDTQYF. In DNA form, the CDR3 reads TGCGCCAGCAGCTGGACTAGCTTCACAGATACGCAGTATTTT.

This clone has a handful of counts. The chain joins TRBV3-1 (or the pseudogene TRBV3-2) to TRBJ1-2; 7 nucleotides match TRBD1. With 6 bases clipped from V and 5 bases from J, the junction kept 18 bases outside the gene matches. Germline V lookup: CDR1 LGHDT, CDR2 YNNKEL (reference sequence). This CDR3 is built from 17 residues. For the CDR3, the DNA is TGTGCCAGCAGAAGAACAGGGGATAGGGGGAAGAAATATGGCTACACCTTC. Protein sequence: CASRRTGDRGKKYGYTF.

For the CDR3, the DNA is TGCGCCAGCAGCCAAGGCGGGGGGGAAAACATTCAGTACTTC. Encoded protein: CASSQGGGENIQYF. The chain is built from TRBV4-1 and TRBJ2-4, with TRBD2 matching over 9 bases. The V segment lost 1 base and the J segment 5 bases; nucleotides outside the gene matches: 0. The CDR3 has 14 residues. CDR1 MGHRA and CDR2 YSYEKL come from the germline V gene.